Below are 21 T cell receptor beta chains sequenced from a single sample in a study of blood T cell repertoires in COVID-19. Profiling relied on immunoSEQ multiplex PCR, and the TCRdb table lists in-frame clones only, not all of them. The data show 250,000 to 350,000 clones, with approximately 88% seen just once and 1% held by the top ten. What was sequenced was PBMCs or T cells enriched from blood (not recorded which). These receptors originate from a woman aged 25 to 39 who had recovered from COVID-19.

The chain links TRBV2 to TRBJ1-2, with D possibly TRBD1 on 6 matching bases. Germline V gives CDR1 SNHLY, CDR2 FYNNEI. This CDR3 has 15 amino acids. The germline V and J ends were trimmed by 1 base and 4 bases, with 13 bases remaining between them. The DNA for the CDR3 is TGTGCCAGCAGTGAAGTTTTCAAGACAGGCTATGGCTACACCTTC. Its translation is CASSEVFKTGYGYTF. The full variable domain, in which reference TRBV2 and TRBJ1-2 provide the parts outside the CDR3, is EPEVTQTPSHQVTQMGQEVILRCVPISNHLYFYWYRQILGQKVEFLVSFYNNEISEKSEIFDDQFSVERPDGSNFTLKIRSTKLEDSAMYFCASSEVFKTGYGYTFGSGTRLTVV.

The DNA of the CDR3 is TGTGCCAGCAGCTTAGAGACAGGGGCCTATGGCTACACCTTC. Its translation: CASSLETGAYGYTF. The chain recombines TRBV7-2 with TRBJ1-2; 8 nucleotides match TRBD1. J lost 4 bases, V lost 1 base, and 2 bases had no gene match. CDR1 is SGHTA, CDR2 FQGNSA, per germline. The CDR3 totals 14 residues.

A single count supports this clone. V gene TRBV6-2 or TRBV6-3 combines with J gene TRBJ2-3; TRBD2 is a possible D gene (5 bases). Germline V lookup: CDR1 MNHEY, CDR2 SVGEGT. The V end lost 2 bases, the J end lost 3 bases, and 6 bases lay between the germline ends. This CDR3 region has 13 residues. Here the CDR3 reads CASSYPGTDTQYF. The DNA for the CDR3 is TGTGCCAGCAGTTACCCGGGAACAGATACGCAGTATTTT.

The chain links TRBV6-1 to TRBJ1-6; no clear D. CDR3 length: 13 amino acids. Germline values: CDR1 MNHNS, CDR2 SASEGT. V lost 3 bases and J lost 13, with 13 bases in between. DNA for the CDR3: TGTGCCAGCAGTGAGGCGGTGGGTGGGCCCCTCCACTTT. Residues: CASSEAVGGPLHF.

Concerning this clone: Other nucleotide sequences from this sample produce the same CDR3. The chain couples TRBV29-1 to TRBJ2-3; D not resolved. Per germline, CDR1 SQVTM and CDR2 ANQGSEA. Trimming cost V 6 bases and J 1 base, with 5 bases left between them. This CDR3 spans 11 amino acids. Here the CDR3 DNA reads TGCAGCGTCCGGGGCACAGATACGCAGTATTTT. Its protein is CSVRGTDTQYF.

This clone came up a few times. The chain has TRBV7-9 and TRBJ1-1, with TRBD1 matching over 7 bases. V trimming: 5 bases; J trimming: 1 base; junction bases outside the gene matches: 10. This CDR3 contains 16 residues. Germline V gene lookup returns CDR1 SEHNR and CDR2 FQNEAQ (reference sequence). CDR3 amino acids: CASSDVYRGQNTEAFF. In DNA, the CDR3 is TGTGCCAGCAGCGACGTATACAGGGGCCAGAACACTGAAGCTTTCTTT.

The rearrangement links TRBV5-5 to TRBJ1-3, with 9 bases matching TRBD1. The CDR3 runs 19 residues. V lost 4 bases to trimming and J lost 1 base; unmatched junction nucleotides: 15. Germline values: CDR1 SGHKS, CDR2 YYEKEE (reference sequence). CDR3 protein: CASSQSPYDRGMSGNTIYF. For the CDR3, the DNA is TGTGCCAGCAGCCAATCCCCCTACGACAGGGGGATGTCTGGAAACACCATATATTTT.

The V call is TRBV29-1, the J call TRBJ1-1; TRBD1 aligns across 10 bases. Germline CDR1 SQVTM, CDR2 ANQGSEA. V dropped 3 bases and J dropped 5; count of bases not matched to a gene: 12. The CDR3 consists of 16 residues. The DNA of the CDR3 is TGCAGCGTTGAGCTCGGGACAGGGGTAGGAGGTACTGAAGCTTTCTTT. Translation: CSVELGTGVGGTEAFF.

The J gene is TRBJ1-2, the V gene TRBV10-3, with 8 positions matching TRBD1. The junction had 7 bases not matched to a gene; V was cut back by 0 bases and J by 4 bases. This CDR3 has 16 amino acids. From germline, CDR1 is ENHRY and CDR2 SYGVKD. CDR3 in amino acids: CAISESGSGTGYGYTF. CDR3 nucleotide sequence: TGTGCCATCAGTGAGTCGGGCTCCGGGACAGGCTATGGCTACACCTTC.

Comments on this clone: The identical CDR3 is also encoded by other nucleotide sequences in the sample. Here the CDR3 reads CASSTPGEKLFF. Here the CDR3 DNA reads TGCGCCAGCAGCACACCGGGGGAAAAACTGTTTTTT. The chain has TRBV5-1 and TRBJ1-4; D not certain. Germline V CDR1 and CDR2: SGHRS, YFSETQ. V lost 4 bases to trimming and J lost 8 bases, with 9 bases between them. The CDR3 extends over 12 amino acids.

The genes are TRBV2 and TRBJ1-1; D gene ambiguous. This CDR3 has 11 amino acids. V shed 5 bases and J shed 3 bases, with 4 bases lying between them. Per germline, CDR1 SNHLY and CDR2 FYNNEI. CDR3 bases: TGTGCCAGCAGTCGGGACACTGAAGCTTTCTTT. The encoded protein is CASSRDTEAFF.

V gene TRBV7-2 combines with J gene TRBJ1-2; TRBD1 might be the D (5 bases). The germline V gene encodes CDR1 SGHTA and CDR2 FQGNSA. The CDR3 has 18 residues. Between the trimmed V and J ends, which lost 1 base and 4 bases, there was a span of 22 bases. This chain's CDR3 is CASSLVPLTTETPYGYTF. The CDR3 nucleotides are TGTGCCAGCAGCTTAGTCCCCTTAACGACAGAAACCCCCTATGGCTACACCTTC.

The J gene is TRBJ2-7, the V gene TRBV28; 10 bases align to TRBD1. Unmatched junction bases numbered 3, after V lost 3 bases and J lost 4 bases. The CDR3 spans 14 residues. Germline CDR1 MDHEN, CDR2 SYDVKM. The CDR3 DNA is TGTGCCAGCAGTTTTGGACAGGGGGTGTACGAGCAGTACTTC. The encoded protein is CASSFGQGVYEQYF.

V usage is TRBV5-8 and J usage is TRBJ2-1; D is perhaps TRBD1 (5 bases). The CDR3 spans 14 residues. Per the germline V gene, CDR1 is SGHTS and CDR2 is YDEGEE. Trimming left V 4 bases short and J 9 bases short, with 17 bases between. This CDR3 reads CASSLMSRGIEQFF. The CDR3 bases are TGTGCCAGCAGCCTGATGTCAAGGGGTATTGAGCAGTTCTTC.

V is TRBV28 and J is TRBJ2-3; 10 bases are a match to TRBD2. This CDR3 region has 15 residues. V shed 8 bases and J 2 bases; nucleotides not matched to a gene: 7. Germline V gene sequence: CDR1 MDHEN, CDR2 SYDVKM. The DNA of the CDR3 is TGTGCCAGCCGCAACCTAGCGGGGGCCACAGATACGCAGTATTTT. Its translation is CASRNLAGATDTQYF.

V gene TRBV2 combines with J gene TRBJ1-2, with D tentatively TRBD1 (6 bases). Germline lookup yields CDR1 SNHLY and CDR2 FYNNEI. The CDR3 runs 12 residues. Trimming took 8 bases from V and 7 from J, leaving 14 bases between them. The CDR3 region has the DNA TGTGCCAGCCACGGGGGGGGCGCTGGCTACACCTTC. Translating it yields CASHGGGAGYTF.

This clone was counted a single time. The rearrangement links TRBV11-2 to TRBJ2-1; D not certain. The CDR3 runs 17 residues. The germline CDR1 and CDR2 sequences are SGHAT and FQNNGV. Between the trimmed V and J ends, which lost 0 bases and 3 bases, there was a span of 15 bases. The CDR3 region has the DNA TGTGCCAGCAGCTTAGATCATACGGCGCGGTACTACAATGAGCAGTTCTTC. Its protein product is CASSLDHTARYYNEQFF. Based on the CDR3 plus reference TRBV11-2 and TRBJ2-1, the full variable domain is EAGVAQSPRYKIIEKRQSVAFWCNPISGHATLYWYQQILGQGPKLLIQFQNNGVVDDSQLPKDRFSAERLKGVDSTLKIQPAKLEDSAVYLCASSLDHTARYYNEQFFGPGTRLTVL.

This chain uses TRBV10-3 with TRBJ2-3; 9 nucleotides line up with TRBD2. Germline CDR1 ENHRY, CDR2 SYGVKD. With 6 bases clipped from V and 6 bases from J, the junction kept 19 bases outside the gene matches. The CDR3 is 18 amino acids. Here the CDR3 DNA reads TGTGCCATCAGCCCGATGAGCAGCGGGAGGCAACCCGGCGATACGCAGTATTTT. Residues: CAISPMSSGRQPGDTQYF.

CDR3 nucleotide sequence: TGCGCCAGCAGCTTGGGGGCTGCGGGGGCTGGGACTGAAGCTTTCTTT. Protein: CASSLGAAGAGTEAFF. The chain is built from TRBV5-1 and TRBJ1-1; D may be TRBD1 (6 bases). Trimming cost V 0 bases and J 5 bases, with 17 bases left between them. The CDR3 runs 16 residues. CDR1 and CDR2 from the germline V gene are SGHRS and YFSETQ.

The chain combines TRBV6-1 with TRBJ1-4, with TRBD1 matching 8 bases. Germline CDR1 MNHNS, CDR2 SASEGT. This CDR3 spans 16 amino acids. The trim removed 4 bases at V and 6 bases at J, leaving 10 bases unmatched. This chain's CDR3 is CASSARDRRIDEKLFF. DNA for the CDR3: TGTGCCAGCAGTGCCCGGGACAGGCGGATAGATGAAAAACTGTTTTTT.

This chain joins TRBV5-6 and TRBJ1-4, with 8 nucleotides matching TRBD1. Trimming took 4 bases from V and 0 from J; bases not matched to a gene: 14. The CDR3 extends over 19 amino acids. Germline values: CDR1 SGHDT, CDR2 YYEEEE. This CDR3 reads CASSPYRGDLFATNEKLFF. The CDR3 bases are TGTGCCAGCAGCCCCTACAGGGGGGACCTTTTTGCAACTAATGAAAAACTGTTTTTT.